The 20 T cell receptor beta chains in this list originate from one sample, sequenced in a study of blood T cells in healthy people across ages. Primed by a sample-barcoded 5' primer and a J-beta primer mix, a second PCR proceeded for 7 to 11 cycles. One entry per CDR3 protein results from TCRdb running MiXCR on the 5' RACE reads. Of roughly 1,000,000 distinct CDR3 sequences listed, about 25% are singletons. The same sample was also used in a study of T cells of mothers and their children.

Sample: blood. The receptors were sampled from a girl aged 2-10 years in good health.

Only a few counts were recorded for this clonotype. This chain uses TRBV9 with TRBJ2-7; tentative D call: TRBD2 (6 bases). Germline V gene lookup returns CDR1 SGDLS and CDR2 YYNGEE. V lost 3 bases and J 1 base, leaving 17 bases between the germline ends. The CDR3 is 16 residues long. The CDR3 is CASSEGGEAGSYEQYF. CDR3 coding DNA: TGTGCCAGCAGCGAAGGAGGGGAGGCAGGGTCCTACGAGCAGTACTTC.

The rearrangement joins TRBV2 to TRBJ2-3; 7 bases match TRBD1. The CDR3 extends over 15 amino acids. Germline V gives CDR1 SNHLY, CDR2 FYNNEI. The J segment lost 2 bases and the V segment lost 6 bases, leaving 8 bases of the junction unmatched. The CDR3 region is CASRGFTGDTDTQYF. The CDR3 nucleotides read TGTGCCAGCAGAGGATTCACAGGGGACACAGATACGCAGTATTTT.

V gene TRBV5-6 combines with J gene TRBJ2-5; no clear D gene. The CDR3 has 15 amino acids. From germline, CDR1 is SGHDT and CDR2 YYEEEE. Trimming removed 2 bases at V and 1 base at J, with 12 bases between. CDR3 amino acids: CASSFLISPQETQYF. The CDR3 region has the DNA TGTGCCAGCAGCTTTCTCATTAGTCCCCAAGAGACCCAGTACTTC.

The V call is TRBV4-3, the J call TRBJ1-6; D is unclear. The CDR3 is 14 amino acids. In germline, CDR1 is LGHNA, CDR2 YSLEER. With 4 bases removed from V and 3 bases from J, the gap between germline ends came to 7 bases. CDR3 region: CASSPGNYNSPLHF. The CDR3 region has the DNA TGCGCCAGCAGCCCGGGAAACTATAATTCACCCCTCCACTTT.

This clonotype showed up just a few times. The chain combines TRBV7-9 with TRBJ2-4; a possible D gene is TRBD2 (5 bases). Germline assignment: CDR1 SEHNR and CDR2 FQNEAQ (reference sequence). V shed 5 bases and J shed 8 bases, with 16 bases lying between them. The CDR3 contains 14 residues. The CDR3 loop reads CASSPWESGDIQYF. DNA of the CDR3: TGTGCCAGCAGCCCCTGGGAGAGCGGAGACATTCAGTACTTC.

This chain connects TRBV29-1 to TRBJ1-2; maybe TRBD1 (5 bases). The CDR3 is 11 residues long. V was cut by 3 bases and J by 6 bases, with 8 bases left in between. Germline V gene sequence: CDR1 SQVTM, CDR2 ANQGSEA. This CDR3 is CSVDRVDGYTF. The CDR3 nucleotides are TGCAGCGTTGACAGGGTCGATGGCTACACCTTC.

This clonotype was recorded a few times. The chain uses TRBV12-3 or TRBV12-4 and TRBJ2-5; TRBD2 matches at 11 bases. The DNA end favors TRBJ2-1, so the J call may be wrong. The CDR3 extends over 15 amino acids. DNA for the CDR3: TGTGCCAGCAGCCATGATCGTAGCGGGAGGGGTGAGCAGTTCTTC. Encoded protein: CASSHDRSGRGEQFF.

The chain has TRBV7-2 and TRBJ1-1, with a tentative D call TRBD1 (5 bases). V was trimmed by 5 bases and J by 4 bases, leaving 20 bases between them. Germline V gives CDR1 SGHTA, CDR2 FQGNSA. This CDR3 is 16 amino acids long. CDR3 sequence: CASSAHPGMGLTEAFF. DNA for the CDR3: TGTGCCAGCAGCGCCCATCCAGGGATGGGTCTCACTGAAGCTTTCTTT.

V usage is TRBV6-5 and J usage is TRBJ2-6; possibly TRBD2 for D (5 bases). The CDR3 totals 17 residues. Germline V gene sequence: CDR1 MNHEY, CDR2 SVGAGI. V dropped 1 base and J dropped 2 bases, with 12 bases sitting between them. The CDR3 nucleotides are TGTGCCAGCAGTTACTTCCCCTCGGAGGCTGGGGCCAACGTCCTGACTTTC. Residues: CASSYFPSEAGANVLTF.

This rearrangement joins TRBV29-1 to TRBJ2-1, with 13 bases fitting TRBD2. The J segment lost 7 bases and the V segment lost 3 bases, leaving 3 bases of the junction unmatched. Germline V gene lookup returns CDR1 SQVTM and CDR2 ANQGSEA. There are 14 residues in the CDR3. The CDR3 is CSVEWTSGGNEQFF. The CDR3 bases are TGCAGCGTTGAGTGGACTAGCGGGGGTAATGAGCAGTTCTTC.

The chain combines TRBV6-5 with TRBJ2-3; tentatively, D is TRBD2 (5 bases). From germline, CDR1 is MNHEY and CDR2 SVGAGI. The CDR3 spans 14 residues. The ends were cut back, 1 base at V and 7 bases at J, with 12 bases in the middle. CDR3 coding DNA: TGTGCCAGCAGTTACTTAGGACTCCGATATACGCAGTATTTT. Amino acids: CASSYLGLRYTQYF.

The genes are TRBV2 and TRBJ2-7, with 9 bases fitting TRBD1. Per the germline V gene, CDR1 is SNHLY and CDR2 is FYNNEI. The CDR3 sequence is 16 residues long. V was pared by 0 bases and J by 3 bases, with 6 bases of the junction left unmatched. The CDR3 protein is CASSEALGQGRYEQYF. For the CDR3, the DNA is TGTGCCAGCAGTGAAGCGCTAGGACAGGGGCGCTACGAGCAGTACTTC.

This clonotype appeared a few times. The genes are TRBV4-3 and TRBJ2-7; tentative D call: TRBD2 (5 bases). Germline lookup yields CDR1 LGHNA and CDR2 YSLEER. The germline V and J ends were trimmed by 4 bases and 3 bases, with 13 bases remaining between them. This CDR3 has 14 amino acids. CDR3 in DNA: TGCGCCAGCAGCCGACTATTGGGAGACTACGAGCAGTACTTC. It encodes CASSRLLGDYEQYF.

This clonotype was recorded many times. The gene calls are TRBV7-8 and TRBJ2-5; no firm D call. Trimming left V 5 bases short and J 5 bases short, with 9 bases between. The CDR3 spans 12 residues. CDR1 and CDR2 from the germline V gene are SGHVS and FQNEAQ. In nucleotides, the CDR3 is TGTGCCAGCAGCCGAGGAACGGAGACCCAGTACTTC. Translation gives CASSRGTETQYF. Combining the CDR3 with reference TRBV7-8 and TRBJ2-5 gives the whole variable domain GAGVSQSPRYKVAKRGQDVALRCDPISGHVSLFWYQQALGQGPEFLTYFQNEAQLDKSGLPSDRFFAERPEGSVSTLKIQRTQQEDSAVYLCASSRGTETQYFGPGTRLLVL.

The chain combines TRBV12-3 or TRBV12-4 with TRBJ2-2; tentatively, D is TRBD1 (6 bases). The V end was cut by 5 bases, the J end by 1 base, with 17 bases between. The CDR3 runs to 17 residues. CDR3 in DNA: TGTGCCAGCAGTCCGATACCCACAGGGTTGAACACCGGGGAGCTGTTTTTT. Residues: CASSPIPTGLNTGELFF.

The chain joins TRBV20-1 to TRBJ2-1; possible D gene TRBD2, 6 bases. Per the germline V gene, CDR1 is DFQATT and CDR2 is SNEGSKA (reference sequence). The CDR3 length is 14 residues. The ends were cut back, 7 bases at V and 7 bases at J, with 20 bases in the middle. The CDR3 bases are TGCAGTGTCAGAGGGGACTGGGGGATGAATGAGCAGTTCTTC. The encoded protein is CSVRGDWGMNEQFF.

This clonotype was recorded a few times. This chain connects TRBV12-3 or TRBV12-4 to TRBJ2-1; D unclear. The CDR3 runs 14 residues. V dropped 4 bases and J dropped 11 bases, with 18 bases sitting between them. This chain's CDR3 is CASSSSSLTMQQFF. CDR3 DNA: TGTGCCAGCAGTTCCTCATCATTAACAATGCAGCAGTTCTTC.

CDR3: CASSLTGIEQYF. DNA for the CDR3: TGTGCCAGCAGCCTTACAGGGATCGAGCAGTACTTC. V gene TRBV14 combines with J gene TRBJ2-7; D is possibly TRBD1 (6 bases). CDR3 length equals 12 residues. CDR1 and CDR2 (germline): SGHDN, FVKESK. The V and J ends lost 4 bases and 6 bases respectively, with 10 bases between them.

This chain joins TRBV7-2 and TRBJ2-5, with 11 positions matching TRBD2. Germline trimming cut 4 bases from V and 5 bases from J; bases unmatched to any gene: 9. Germline lookup yields CDR1 SGHTA and CDR2 FQGNSA. The CDR3 has 16 amino acids. The CDR3 region has the DNA TGTGCCAGCAGCTCAGGTAGCGGGGGGGCCATGGAGACCCAGTACTTC. Its translation is CASSSGSGGAMETQYF.

This clonotype has only a few counts. The CDR3 coding sequence is TGTGCCAGCAGTCTGAGGACTAGCGGGGTAACAGTAAATACGCAGTATTTT. Translation gives CASSLRTSGVTVNTQYF. This chain uses TRBV25-1 with TRBJ2-3, with 12 bases lining up with TRBD2. Germline trimming cut 5 bases from V and 7 bases from J; bases unmatched to any gene: 13. The CDR3 loop spans 17 amino acids. Germline-derived CDR1 and CDR2 are MGHDK and SYGVNS.